Listed below are T cell receptor beta chains from one sample, sequenced in a study of T cells in tuberculosis. Measured with immunoSEQ multiplex PCR; TCRdb has only the in-frame clones, and not every one. This table has about 25,000 clones, around nine tenths appearing once. Sequenced input: PBMCs. Receptors were obtained from a donor between 10 and 29 years old with latent tuberculosis or without tuberculosis infection. Some clones in this sample may be carry-over from other donors' samples. Both conserved end residues are part of each CDR3. Fields, in order: J gene, V gene, clone size, D gene, CDR3 DNA, CDR3 protein. D genes are given only for firm matches. Only some rows state a clone size, as once, few, many or a class for expanded clones.

j_call: TRBJ1-4; v_call: TRBV11-2; clone_size: -; d_call: TRBD1; cdr3_nt: TGTGCCAGCAGACGGCCGGGACAGGCTAATGAAAAACTGTTTTTT; cdr3_aa: CASRRPGQANEKLFF
j_call: TRBJ1-5; v_call: TRBV10-3; clone_size: -; d_call: -; cdr3_nt: TGTGCCATCAGTGGGGGGGGGAGCAATCAGCCCCAGCATTTT; cdr3_aa: CAISGGGSNQPQHF
j_call: TRBJ2-1; v_call: TRBV10-2; clone_size: -; d_call: TRBD1; cdr3_nt: TGCGCCAGCAGTGAGTCTTGGGACAGCTCCTACAATGAGCAGTTCTTC; cdr3_aa: CASSESWDSSYNEQFF
j_call: TRBJ2-7; v_call: TRBV30; clone_size: -; d_call: -; cdr3_nt: TGTGCCTGGAGTCCCCCCAGCGGCGAGCAGTACTTC; cdr3_aa: CAWSPPSGEQYF
j_call: TRBJ2-7; v_call: TRBV27; clone_size: -; d_call: TRBD1; cdr3_nt: TGTGCCAGCAGTTCCAAATCCCGGGACAGGGTGAACGAGCAGTACTTC; cdr3_aa: CASSSKSRDRVNEQYF
j_call: TRBJ1-1; v_call: TRBV18; clone_size: -; d_call: -; cdr3_nt: TGTGCCAGCTCAAAGGGGGGGGGCACTGAAGCTTTCTTT; cdr3_aa: CASSKGGGTEAFF
j_call: TRBJ2-7; v_call: TRBV28; clone_size: -; d_call: TRBD2; cdr3_nt: TGTGCCAGCAGCACCCGGACTAGCGGGAGTACCTCCTACGAGCAGTACTTC; cdr3_aa: CASSTRTSGSTSYEQYF
j_call: TRBJ1-2; v_call: TRBV21-1; clone_size: -; d_call: -; cdr3_nt: TGTGCCATGCGCATTTATGGCTACACCTTC; cdr3_aa: CAMRIYGYTF
j_call: TRBJ2-7; v_call: TRBV19; clone_size: -; d_call: TRBD1; cdr3_nt: TGTGCCAGTAGGAGGAGGGGGACAGGGAATAGCGAGCAGTACTTC; cdr3_aa: CASRRRGTGNSEQYF
j_call: TRBJ2-7; v_call: TRBV5-8; clone_size: -; d_call: TRBD1; cdr3_nt: TGTGCCAGCAGCTTGGGGACAGGGGCGTCCTACGAGCAGTACTTC; cdr3_aa: CASSLGTGASYEQYF
j_call: TRBJ2-1; v_call: TRBV30; clone_size: -; d_call: -; cdr3_nt: TGTGCCTGGATGACGGTAGCGAATTTTCATGAGCAGTTCTTC; cdr3_aa: CAWMTVANFHEQFF
j_call: TRBJ2-7; v_call: TRBV7-9; clone_size: -; d_call: -; cdr3_nt: TGTGCCAGCAGCTTCCTCGGCGGCCCCAGCTCCTACGAGCAGTACTTC; cdr3_aa: CASSFLGGPSSYEQYF
j_call: TRBJ2-1; v_call: TRBV6-6; clone_size: -; d_call: -; cdr3_nt: TGTGCCAGCAGTTACTCGAGATGGCGGGACTACAATGAGCAGTTCTTC; cdr3_aa: CASSYSRWRDYNEQFF
j_call: TRBJ1-1; v_call: TRBV9; clone_size: -; d_call: -; cdr3_nt: TGTGCCAGCAGCGTAGGGGGGGTCGCCGGCACTGAAGCTTTCTTT; cdr3_aa: CASSVGGVAGTEAFF
j_call: TRBJ2-7; v_call: TRBV18; clone_size: -; d_call: TRBD1; cdr3_nt: TGTGCCAGCTCCTCGGACAGGGATAGGTACGAGCAGTACTTC; cdr3_aa: CASSSDRDRYEQYF
j_call: TRBJ2-7; v_call: TRBV25-1; clone_size: -; d_call: TRBD1; cdr3_nt: TGTGCCAGCACCCATAACCGGGACAGATCCTACGAGCAGTACTTC; cdr3_aa: CASTHNRDRSYEQYF
j_call: TRBJ1-3; v_call: TRBV30; clone_size: -; d_call: -; cdr3_nt: TGTGCCTGGATGGGCAGGGCTGGAAACACCATATATTTT; cdr3_aa: CAWMGRAGNTIYF
j_call: TRBJ1-6; v_call: TRBV6-4; clone_size: -; d_call: TRBD1; cdr3_nt: TGTGCCAGCAGTGACTCGACAGGGGGCTCACCCCTCCACTTT; cdr3_aa: CASSDSTGGSPLHF
j_call: TRBJ2-1; v_call: TRBV30; clone_size: -; d_call: -; cdr3_nt: TGTGCCTGGTTCCCTCGGGTTGCCTCCTACAATGAGCAGTTCTTC; cdr3_aa: CAWFPRVASYNEQFF
j_call: TRBJ2-2; v_call: TRBV6-6; clone_size: -; d_call: -; cdr3_nt: TGTGCCAGCCGCCCCGAGCCCAGGGAGCTGTTTTTT; cdr3_aa: CASRPEPRELFF
j_call: TRBJ1-1; v_call: TRBV9; clone_size: -; d_call: TRBD1; cdr3_nt: TGTGCCAGCAGCGTAGTTGGGACAGGGAGCACTGAAGCTTTCTTT; cdr3_aa: CASSVVGTGSTEAFF
j_call: TRBJ2-4; v_call: TRBV25-1; clone_size: once; d_call: -; cdr3_nt: TGTGCCAGCGCCGGTACCGGCGGAGGACAGAAAAACATTCAGTACTTC; cdr3_aa: CASAGTGGGQKNIQYF
j_call: TRBJ1-1; v_call: TRBV29-1; clone_size: -; d_call: -; cdr3_nt: TGCAGCGCCCGGGGTCTAAGGGAGGTCACTGAAGCTTTCTTT; cdr3_aa: CSARGLREVTEAFF
j_call: TRBJ2-3; v_call: TRBV7-8; clone_size: -; d_call: -; cdr3_nt: TGTGCCACCACAGGGATTCGGCTTGGTGCAGATACGCAGTATTTT; cdr3_aa: CATTGIRLGADTQYF
j_call: TRBJ1-5; v_call: TRBV6-6; clone_size: -; d_call: -; cdr3_nt: TGTGCCACCCGAGTCGGCAATCAGCCCCAGCATTTT; cdr3_aa: CATRVGNQPQHF
j_call: TRBJ2-7; v_call: TRBV19; clone_size: -; d_call: -; cdr3_nt: TGTGCCAGTAGTATCCCCCCAGTGGCAGGGCACTCCGACAAGCAGTACTTC; cdr3_aa: CASSIPPVAGHSDKQYF
j_call: TRBJ2-4; v_call: TRBV5-8; clone_size: -; d_call: -; cdr3_nt: TGTGCCAGCAGCTTCACCGATATTACAGGGCCCATTCAGTACTTC; cdr3_aa: CASSFTDITGPIQYF
j_call: TRBJ2-1; v_call: TRBV7-3; clone_size: -; d_call: TRBD2; cdr3_nt: TGTGCCAGCAGCTTACTTTCAGCGGGAGCTTTCAATGAGCAGTTCTTC; cdr3_aa: CASSLLSAGAFNEQFF
j_call: TRBJ2-7; v_call: TRBV6-5; clone_size: once; d_call: -; cdr3_nt: TGTGCCAGCAGTCCTTTGACAGGTTCCTACGAGCAGTACTTC; cdr3_aa: CASSPLTGSYEQYF
j_call: TRBJ2-2; v_call: TRBV10-1; clone_size: -; d_call: -; cdr3_nt: TGCGCCAGCAGTGAGTCGAACGGGGTCGGGGAGCTGTTTTTT; cdr3_aa: CASSESNGVGELFF
j_call: TRBJ2-1; v_call: TRBV7-9; clone_size: -; d_call: -; cdr3_nt: TGTGCCAGCAGCCACGAACGGGGGAACAAACTTGACAATGAGCAGTTCTTC; cdr3_aa: CASSHERGNKLDNEQFF
j_call: TRBJ2-5; v_call: TRBV10-3; clone_size: -; d_call: TRBD2; cdr3_nt: TGTGCCATCAGTGAGTCGAACGGACTAGAGGTGGCCCAGTACTTC; cdr3_aa: CAISESNGLEVAQYF